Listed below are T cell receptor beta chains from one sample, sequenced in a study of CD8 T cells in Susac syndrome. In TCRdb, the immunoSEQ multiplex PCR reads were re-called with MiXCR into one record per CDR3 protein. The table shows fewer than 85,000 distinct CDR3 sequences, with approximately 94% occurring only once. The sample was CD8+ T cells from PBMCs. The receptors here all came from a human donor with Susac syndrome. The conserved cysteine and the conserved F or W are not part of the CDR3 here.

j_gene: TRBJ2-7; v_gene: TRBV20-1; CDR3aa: SARSQGDSYEQY
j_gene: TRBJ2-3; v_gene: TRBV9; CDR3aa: ASSPWAPGDTQY
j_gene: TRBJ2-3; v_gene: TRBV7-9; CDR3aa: ASSRNEGTDTQY
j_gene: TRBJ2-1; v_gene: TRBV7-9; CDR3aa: ASSSSGGPRWSEQF
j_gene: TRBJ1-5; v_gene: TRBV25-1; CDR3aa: ASVGGSGQPQH
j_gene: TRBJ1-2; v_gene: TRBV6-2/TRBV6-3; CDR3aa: ASSRRAAGRDGYT
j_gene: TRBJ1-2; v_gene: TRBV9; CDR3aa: ASSAPLNRGDYGYT
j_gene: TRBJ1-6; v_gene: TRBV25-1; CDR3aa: ASSEGVTGLNSPLH
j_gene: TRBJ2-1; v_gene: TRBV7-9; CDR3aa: ASGGTTRLRLYNEQF
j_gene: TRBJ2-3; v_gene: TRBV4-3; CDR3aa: ASSQDARATDTQY
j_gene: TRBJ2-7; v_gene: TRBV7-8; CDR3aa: ASSQRGRDEQY
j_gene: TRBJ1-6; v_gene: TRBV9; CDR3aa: ASSGETMALH